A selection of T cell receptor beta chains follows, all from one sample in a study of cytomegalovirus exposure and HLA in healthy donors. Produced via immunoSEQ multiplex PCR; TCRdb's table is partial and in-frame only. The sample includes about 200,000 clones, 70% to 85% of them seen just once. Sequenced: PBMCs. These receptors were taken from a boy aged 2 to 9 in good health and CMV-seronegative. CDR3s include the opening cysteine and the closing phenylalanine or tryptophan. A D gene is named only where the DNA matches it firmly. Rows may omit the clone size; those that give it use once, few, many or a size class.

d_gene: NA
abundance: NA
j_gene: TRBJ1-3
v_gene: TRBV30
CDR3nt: TGTGCCTGGCCGTCTGGAAACACCATATATTTT
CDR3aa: CAWPSGNTIYF

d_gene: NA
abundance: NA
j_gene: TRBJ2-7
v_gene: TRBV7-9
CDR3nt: TGTGCCACCTCCCGCAGGTATTTGAGCGAGCAGTACTTC
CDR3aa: CATSRRYLSEQYF

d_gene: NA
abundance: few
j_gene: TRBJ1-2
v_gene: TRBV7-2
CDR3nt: TGTGCCAGCAGCTTAGTTTTCGGGTTTCAAGCTAACTATGGCTACACCTTC
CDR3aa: CASSLVFGFQANYGYTF

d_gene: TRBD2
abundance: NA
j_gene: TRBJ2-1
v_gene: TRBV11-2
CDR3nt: TGTGCCAGCAGCAAGGGACTAGCGGGGGGAAAAAGCTCCTACAATGAGCAGCTCTTC
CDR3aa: CASSKGLAGGKSSYNEQLF

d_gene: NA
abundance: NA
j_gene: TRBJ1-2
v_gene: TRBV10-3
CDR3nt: TGTGCCATCAGTGAATTTTCCAGGGCTGGCTACACCTTC
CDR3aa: CAISEFSRAGYTF

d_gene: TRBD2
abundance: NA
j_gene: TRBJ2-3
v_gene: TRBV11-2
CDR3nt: TGTGCCAGCAGCCAAGCGGGGGGCCTTCTAGATACGCAGTATTTT
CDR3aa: CASSQAGGLLDTQYF

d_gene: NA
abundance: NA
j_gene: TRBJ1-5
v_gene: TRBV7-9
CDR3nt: TGTGCCAGCAGCGAGGCTAATCAGCCCCAGCATTTT
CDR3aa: CASSEANQPQHF

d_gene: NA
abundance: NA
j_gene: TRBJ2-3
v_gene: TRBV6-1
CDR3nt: TGTGCCAGCAGTGAAGATAGGCACGGGACTGGAGGCACAGATACGCAGTATTTT
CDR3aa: CASSEDRHGTGGTDTQYF

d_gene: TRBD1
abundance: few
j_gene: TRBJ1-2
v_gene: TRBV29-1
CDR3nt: TGCAGCGTAGGACAGGTCCATGGCTACACCTTC
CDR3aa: CSVGQVHGYTF

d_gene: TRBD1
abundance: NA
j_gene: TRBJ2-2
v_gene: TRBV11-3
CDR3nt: TGTGCCAGCAGCTTTATGGGGACAGGCACCGGGGAGCTGTTTTTT
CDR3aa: CASSFMGTGTGELFF

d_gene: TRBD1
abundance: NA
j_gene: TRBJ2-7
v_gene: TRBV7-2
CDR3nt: TGTGCCAGCAGCAGACAGGGGGGGGGCTCCTACGAGCAGTACTTC
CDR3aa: CASSRQGGGSYEQYF

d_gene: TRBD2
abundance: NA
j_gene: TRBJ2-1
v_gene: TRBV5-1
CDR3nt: TGCGCCAGCAGCACAACTAGCGGGGAATACAATGAGCAGTTCTTC
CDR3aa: CASSTTSGEYNEQFF

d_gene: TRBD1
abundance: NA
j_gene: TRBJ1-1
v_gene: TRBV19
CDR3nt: TGTGCCAGTAGTTATGAGGGGGCTGTATTTGAAGCTTTCTTT
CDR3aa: CASSYEGAVFEAFF

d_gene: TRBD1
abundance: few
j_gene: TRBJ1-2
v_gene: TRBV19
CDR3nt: TGTGCCAGTAGTCAGGTAGGGACAGACAACTATGGCTACACCTTC
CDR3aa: CASSQVGTDNYGYTF

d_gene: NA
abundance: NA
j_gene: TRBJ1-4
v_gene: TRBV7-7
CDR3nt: TGTGCTAGCAGCCAGGGAGGGTCGGGCGAAAAACTGTTTTTT
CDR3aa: CASSQGGSGEKLFF

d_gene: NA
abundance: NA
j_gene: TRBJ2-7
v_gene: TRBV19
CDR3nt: TGTGCCAGTAGTATCGAGGAACGAGACGAGCAGTACTTC
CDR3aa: CASSIEERDEQYF

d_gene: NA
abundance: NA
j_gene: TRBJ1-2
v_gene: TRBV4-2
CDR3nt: TGTGCCAGCAGCCAAGATCTTGGCAGACCGGGTGGCTACACCTTC
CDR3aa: CASSQDLGRPGGYTF

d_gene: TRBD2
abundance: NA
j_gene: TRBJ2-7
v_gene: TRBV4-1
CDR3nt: TGCGCCAGCAGCCAATCGGGACTAGCGGCTTCCTACGAGCAGTACTTC
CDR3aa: CASSQSGLAASYEQYF

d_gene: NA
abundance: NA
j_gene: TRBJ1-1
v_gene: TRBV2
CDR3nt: TGTGCCAGCCGGGGAGGGAACACTGAAGCTTTCTTT
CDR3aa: CASRGGNTEAFF

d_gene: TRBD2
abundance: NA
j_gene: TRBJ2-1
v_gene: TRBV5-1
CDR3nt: TGCGCCAGCAGCACCGGACTAGCTCTCTACAATGAGCAGTTCTTC
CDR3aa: CASSTGLALYNEQFF

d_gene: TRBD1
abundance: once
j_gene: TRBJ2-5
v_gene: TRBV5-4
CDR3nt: TGTGCCAGCAGCGCCCGGCGGGCAGGGGGAGAGACCCAGTACTTC
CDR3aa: CASSARRAGGETQYF

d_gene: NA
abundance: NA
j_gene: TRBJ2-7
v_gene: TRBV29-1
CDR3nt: TGCAGCGTTGAATCCCCAACCTACGAGCAGTACTTC
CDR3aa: CSVESPTYEQYF

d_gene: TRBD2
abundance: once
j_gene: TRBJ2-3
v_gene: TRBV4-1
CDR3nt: TGCGCCAGCAAAACTAGCGGGTTCACAGATACGCAGTATTTT
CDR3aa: CASKTSGFTDTQYF

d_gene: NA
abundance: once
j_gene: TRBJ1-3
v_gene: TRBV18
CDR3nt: TGTGCCAGCTCACCATACCGGTCAAGGGGGGGCTCTGGAAACACCATATATTTT
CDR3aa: CASSPYRSRGGSGNTIYF

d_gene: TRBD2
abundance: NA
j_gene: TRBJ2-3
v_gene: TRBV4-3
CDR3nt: TGCGCCAGCAGCCAAGATCTGAGCGGGGGGGCCGGGACGCAGTATTTT
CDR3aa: CASSQDLSGGAGTQYF

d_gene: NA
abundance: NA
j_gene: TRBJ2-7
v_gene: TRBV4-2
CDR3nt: TGTGCCAGCAGCCTATTAGGAGCACAGGGTCAATACGAGCAGTACTTC
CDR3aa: CASSLLGAQGQYEQYF

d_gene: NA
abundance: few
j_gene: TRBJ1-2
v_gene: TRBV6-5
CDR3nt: TGTGCCAGCAGTAGAATACAGGGTATCTCCTATGGCTACACCTTC
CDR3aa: CASSRIQGISYGYTF

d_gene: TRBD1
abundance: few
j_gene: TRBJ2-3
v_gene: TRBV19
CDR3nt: TGTGCCAGTAGTGCCCGGGACAGTCACACAGATACGCAGTATTTT
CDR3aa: CASSARDSHTDTQYF

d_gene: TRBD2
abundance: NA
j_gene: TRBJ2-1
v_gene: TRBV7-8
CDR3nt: TGTGCCAGCAGCTACAGATTAGCGGGGGAGCCTAGGTACAATGAGCAGTTCTTC
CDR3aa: CASSYRLAGEPRYNEQFF

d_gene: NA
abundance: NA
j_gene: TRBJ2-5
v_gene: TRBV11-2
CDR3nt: TGTGCCAGCAGCCTTAGAAGATTAGCCACAATTGGGGAGACCCAGTACTTC
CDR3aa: CASSLRRLATIGETQYF

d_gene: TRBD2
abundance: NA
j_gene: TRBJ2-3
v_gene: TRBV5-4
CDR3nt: TGTGCCAGCAAGGCGCTAGCGGGGGCCGCAGATACGCAGTATTTT
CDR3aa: CASKALAGAADTQYF